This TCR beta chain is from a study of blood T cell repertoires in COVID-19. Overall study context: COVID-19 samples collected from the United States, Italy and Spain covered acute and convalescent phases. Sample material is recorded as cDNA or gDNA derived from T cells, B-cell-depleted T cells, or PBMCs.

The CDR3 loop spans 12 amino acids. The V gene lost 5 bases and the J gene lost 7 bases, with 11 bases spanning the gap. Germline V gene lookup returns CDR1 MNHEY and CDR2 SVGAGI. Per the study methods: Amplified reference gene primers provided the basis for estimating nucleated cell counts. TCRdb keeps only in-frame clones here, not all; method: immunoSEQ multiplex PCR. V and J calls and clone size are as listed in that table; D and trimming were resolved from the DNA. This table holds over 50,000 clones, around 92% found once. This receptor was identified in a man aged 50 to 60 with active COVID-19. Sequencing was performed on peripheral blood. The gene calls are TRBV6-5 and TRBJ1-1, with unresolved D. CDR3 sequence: CASSLRGSEAFF. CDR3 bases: TGTGCCAGCAGTCTGAGAGGCAGTGAAGCTTTCTTT.